A single sample gave rise to the 28 T cell receptor beta chains below, sequenced in a study of blood T cells in healthy people across ages. The use of a sample-barcoded 5' primer and a J-beta primer mix characterized a second PCR of roughly 6 to 11 cycles. MiXCR, run by TCRdb on the 5' RACE reads, gives a single entry per CDR3 protein. The profile covers around 1,800,000 distinct CDR3 sequences, with roughly two fifths appearing a single time and roughly 23% taken by the ten largest. Sequenced material: blood. The receptors here all came from a human donor in good health.

This chain links TRBV7-2 with TRBJ2-1; no clear D gene. Germline-derived CDR1 and CDR2 are SGHTA and FQGNSA. The V and J ends lost 1 base and 0 bases respectively, with 13 bases between them. The CDR3 length is 17 residues. The CDR3 is CASSLEGSPSSYNEQFF. The CDR3 DNA is TGTGCCAGCAGCTTAGAAGGTAGCCCTAGCTCCTACAATGAGCAGTTCTTC.

This chain joins TRBV5-5 and TRBJ1-2, with a possible D match to TRBD1 (5 bases). Trimming removed 9 bases from V and 6 bases from J, with 21 bases in between. This CDR3 has 14 amino acids. CDR1 and CDR2 (germline): SGHKS, YYEKEE (reference sequence). Here the CDR3 DNA reads TGTGCCAACACCTCTTTTGGGGGATCGGATGGCTACACCTTC. Encoded protein: CANTSFGGSDGYTF.

This chain joins TRBV20-1 and TRBJ1-5, with D perhaps TRBD1 (5 bases). Germline V lookup: CDR1 DFQATT, CDR2 SNEGSKA (reference sequence). The CDR3 covers 13 residues. V lost 2 bases and J 5 bases, leaving 10 bases between the germline ends. Here the CDR3 reads CSARPDIYQPQHF. CDR3 bases: TGCAGTGCTAGACCGGACATTTATCAGCCCCAGCATTTT.

This chain uses TRBV7-2 with TRBJ2-2; D is possibly TRBD2 (6 bases). Trimming took off 5 bases at V and 4 bases at J, with 14 bases between the two ends. This CDR3 spans 15 amino acids. Germline CDR1 and CDR2: SGHTA and FQGNSA. CDR3 in DNA: TGTGCCAGCAGCCCCCGCCCGCGGGGCACCGGGGAGCTGTTTTTT. This codes for CASSPRPRGTGELFF.

The J gene is TRBJ2-3, the V gene TRBV5-1; D call uncertain. With 0 bases removed from V and 0 bases from J, the gap between germline ends came to 8 bases. The CDR3 has 15 amino acids. The germline gives CDR1 SGHRS, CDR2 YFSETQ. CDR3 coding DNA: TGCGCCAGCAGCTTGGGTCAGGCGAGCACAGATACGCAGTATTTT. Amino acids: CASSLGQASTDTQYF. The full variable domain, rest sourced from reference TRBV5-1 and TRBJ2-3, is KAGVTQTPRYLIKTRGQQVTLSCSPISGHRSVSWYQQTPGQGLQFLFEYFSETQRNKGNFPGRFSGRQFSNSRSEMNVSTLELGDSALYLCASSLGQASTDTQYFGPGTRLTVL.

This chain links TRBV7-2 with TRBJ1-6; no clear D. V was pared by 2 bases and J by 10 bases, with 12 bases between. This CDR3 has 14 residues. CDR1 is SGHTA, CDR2 FQGNSA, per germline. The CDR3 region is CASSLTATNSPLHF. The CDR3 DNA reads TGTGCCAGCAGCTTAACGGCGACTAACTCACCCCTCCACTTT.

The CDR3: CASSLGTSVSYNEQFF. The CDR3, as DNA: TGCGCCAGCAGCTTAGGTACTAGCGTGAGCTACAATGAGCAGTTCTTC. The chain carries TRBV5-1 and TRBJ2-1, with 7 bases identical to TRBD2. The V and J ends lost 2 bases and 3 bases, in that order; junction bases with no gene match: 8. This CDR3 is built from 16 residues. Germline-derived CDR1 and CDR2 are SGHRS and YFSETQ.

This clonotype was counted only a few times. The chain employs TRBV28 and TRBJ2-6, with D tentatively TRBD2 (6 bases). The V end lost 3 bases, the J end lost 2 bases, and 14 bases lay between the germline ends. The CDR3 contains 17 residues. Germline lookup yields CDR1 MDHEN and CDR2 SYDVKM. The DNA of the CDR3 is TGTGCCAGCAGTTTGGGGGGACGGGGACCTGGGGCCAACGTCCTGACTTTC. This sequence encodes CASSLGGRGPGANVLTF.

The chain uses TRBV29-1 and TRBJ2-7; D possibly matches TRBD1 or TRBD2 (6 bases each). V lost 5 bases and J lost 5, with 13 bases in between. Per the germline V gene, CDR1 is SQVTM and CDR2 is ANQGSEA. This CDR3 is 12 amino acids long. For the CDR3, the DNA is TGCAGCGTTCAAGGGGGAGGCCACGAGCAGTACTTC. It is translated as CSVQGGGHEQYF.

In nucleotides, the CDR3 is TGCAGTGCTTCTAATCCCAGGGAGGGCACCCTCCACTTT. Protein product: CSASNPREGTLHF. This rearrangement joins TRBV20-1 to TRBJ1-6, with D tentatively TRBD1 (5 bases). Per the germline V gene, CDR1 is DFQATT and CDR2 is SNEGSKA (reference sequence). There are 13 residues in the CDR3. Between the trimmed V and J ends, which lost 5 bases and 14 bases, there was a span of 19 bases.

This chain links TRBV29-1 with TRBJ1-2; TRBD1 agrees at 9 bases. This CDR3 is built from 13 residues. Germline trimming cut 6 bases from V and 12 bases from J; bases unmatched to any gene: 14. Germline V gene lookup returns CDR1 SQVTM and CDR2 ANQGSEA. CDR3 DNA sequence: TGCAGCGTCCCGTCGGACAGGGGATTAGAGAACACCTTC. Protein: CSVPSDRGLENTF.

This clonotype has more than one count but fewer than ten. The chain couples TRBV6-5 to TRBJ2-1, with D perhaps matching TRBD1 or TRBD2 (6 bases each). Trimming removed 0 bases at V and 7 bases at J, with 10 bases between. This CDR3 contains 14 residues. Per germline, CDR1 MNHEY and CDR2 SVGAGI. CDR3 DNA sequence: TGTGCCAGCAGTTACTCGGGGGCGGGGAATGAGCAGTTCTTC. It yields the protein CASSYSGAGNEQFF.

This clonotype appeared a few times. The chain carries TRBV3-1 and TRBJ2-5; D not resolved. This CDR3 spans 15 amino acids. V dropped 0 bases and J dropped 4 bases, with 12 bases sitting between them. The germline CDR1 and CDR2 sequences are LGHDT and YNNKEL (reference sequence). The CDR3 sequence: CASSQDGRLGETQYF. CDR3 nucleotides: TGTGCCAGCAGCCAAGACGGACGCCTCGGAGAGACCCAGTACTTC.

This chain links TRBV29-1 with TRBJ2-3; no definite D call. The germline gives CDR1 SQVTM, CDR2 ANQGSEA. V was cut by 5 bases and J by 3 bases, with 9 bases left in between. The length of the CDR3 is 12 residues. CDR3 in DNA: TGCAGCGTTACCATAGGGACAGATACGCAGTATTTT. Translated, it gives CSVTIGTDTQYF.

The rearrangement links TRBV7-3 to TRBJ2-3; D may be TRBD2 (5 bases). CDR1 and CDR2 (germline): SGHTA, FQGTGA. V shed 6 bases and J shed 6 bases, with 13 bases lying between them. This CDR3 region has 13 residues. In nucleotides, the CDR3 is TGTGCCAGCAGAGGGAGAGATAGCGATACGCAGTATTTT. This translates into CASRGRDSDTQYF.

CDR3 protein: CASSGGDGDQPQHF. Here the CDR3 DNA reads TGTGCCAGCAGTGGAGGGGACGGAGATCAGCCCCAGCATTTT. V usage is TRBV28 and J usage is TRBJ1-5; maybe TRBD1 (5 bases). The V end lost 5 bases, the J end lost 5 bases, and 13 bases lay between the germline ends. Germline assignment: CDR1 MDHEN and CDR2 SYDVKM. The CDR3 has 14 amino acids.

The V gene is TRBV5-6, the J gene TRBJ2-7, with D hard to call. CDR3 length: 15 amino acids. The V end lost 0 bases, the J end lost 2 bases, and 12 bases lay between the germline ends. The germline CDR1 and CDR2 sequences are SGHDT and YYEEEE. CDR3 amino acids: CASSLEGSEAYEQYF. In DNA form, the CDR3 reads TGTGCCAGCAGCTTGGAGGGCAGTGAGGCCTACGAGCAGTACTTC.

The rearrangement links TRBV29-1 to TRBJ1-2; 7 positions agree with TRBD1. Per germline, CDR1 SQVTM and CDR2 ANQGSEA. The CDR3 is 15 residues long. The J segment lost 2 bases and the V segment lost 4 bases, leaving 10 bases of the junction unmatched. For the CDR3, the DNA is TGCAGCGTTGGAGGCTCCCGGGACAGCAACTATGGCTACACCTTC. As protein: CSVGGSRDSNYGYTF.

Remarks on this clonotype: Germline is not matched at one junction end, which may reflect a read error. This chain uses TRBV12-3 or TRBV12-4 with TRBJ1-4; possibly TRBD1 for D (6 bases). The CDR3 is 13 amino acids. CDR3 coding DNA: TGTACCAGCGGAAGACAGGACTGGGAAAAACTGTTTTTT. Protein sequence: CTSGRQDWEKLFF.

The chain joins TRBV19 to TRBJ1-1; the match to TRBD1 covers 7 bases. This CDR3 comprises 13 residues. Germline V lookup: CDR1 LNHDA, CDR2 SQIVND (reference sequence). The trim removed 8 bases at V and 3 bases at J, leaving 6 bases unmatched. CDR3 coding DNA: TGTGCCAGTCAGACTACAGGGGACACTGAAGCTTTCTTT. Protein: CASQTTGDTEAFF.

This clonotype has only a few counts. The chain recombines TRBV7-9 with TRBJ2-1, with a tentative D call TRBD2 (5 bases). Germline lookup yields CDR1 SEHNR and CDR2 FQNEAQ (reference sequence). The CDR3 covers 16 residues. Trimming took 0 bases from V and 6 from J, leaving 15 bases between them. The chain's CDR3 is CASSLALAPFPNEQFF. In nucleotides, the CDR3 is TGTGCCAGCAGCTTAGCGCTAGCACCGTTTCCCAATGAGCAGTTCTTC.

This clonotype was picked up a small number of times. The chain uses TRBV7-2 and TRBJ2-7; 7 bases align to TRBD1. V dropped 5 bases and J dropped 0; count of bases not matched to a gene: 7. The CDR3 consists of 15 residues. The germline V gene has CDR1 SGHTA and CDR2 FQGNSA. The DNA for the CDR3 is TGTGCCAGCAGCAAAAACAGGGGCAGCTCCTACGAGCAGTACTTC. Amino acid sequence: CASSKNRGSSYEQYF.

Here the CDR3 reads CSVDSGALNTEAFF. The CDR3, as DNA: TGCAGCGTGGATTCAGGGGCTTTGAACACTGAAGCTTTCTTT. V is TRBV29-1 and J is TRBJ1-1; D may be TRBD1 (6 bases). Between the trimmed V and J ends, which lost 6 bases and 0 bases, there was a span of 14 bases. The germline gives CDR1 SQVTM, CDR2 ANQGSEA. CDR3 length: 14 amino acids.

The chain links TRBV29-1 to TRBJ1-4; 8 bases match TRBD1. Germline CDR1 reads SQVTM; CDR2 reads ANQGSEA. CDR3 length: 15 residues. CDR3 sequence: CIVGGSLTRGLQLFF. CDR3 sequence (DNA): TGCATCGTCGGGGGTTCGTTGACCAGGGGGCTCCAACTGTTTTTT.

The chain joins TRBV7-2 to TRBJ1-2; possible D gene TRBD1, 6 bases. Germline CDR1 is SGHTA and CDR2 is FQGNSA. Trimming stripped 6 bases from V and 1 base from J, with 24 bases between. The CDR3 sequence is 18 residues long. CDR3: CASRRRGGANSVNYGYTF. The CDR3 nucleotides read TGTGCCAGCAGACGCCGAGGGGGAGCCAATTCGGTTAACTATGGCTACACCTTC.

In this sample, this clonotype turned up many times. The chain couples TRBV18 to TRBJ1-2, with 8 bases identical to TRBD1. V shed 8 bases and J 8 bases; nucleotides not matched to a gene: 13. The germline V gene encodes CDR1 KGHSH and CDR2 LQKENI. This CDR3 comprises 14 residues. The CDR3 loop is CASSPGTGGRGYTF. Here the CDR3 DNA reads TGTGCCAGCAGCCCTGGGACAGGTGGAAGGGGCTACACCTTC.

The rearrangement uses TRBV7-2 and TRBJ2-1; maybe TRBD2 (5 bases). Germline V gene lookup returns CDR1 SGHTA and CDR2 FQGNSA. The ends were cut back, 1 base at V and 4 bases at J, with 14 bases in the middle. CDR3 length equals 16 residues. Here the CDR3 DNA reads TGTGCCAGCAGCTTAGTTAGCGCCCTAGAATACAATGAGCAGTTCTTC. This codes for CASSLVSALEYNEQFF. Looking up the rest from reference TRBV7-2 and TRBJ2-1 gives the full variable domain: GAGVSQSPSNKVTEKGKDVELRCDPISGHTALYWYRQSLGQGLEFLIYFQGNSAPDKSGLPSDRFSAERTGGSVSTLTIQRTQQEDSAVYLCASSLVSALEYNEQFFGPGTRLTVL.

The chain joins TRBV29-1 to TRBJ2-5; a weak D match, TRBD2 (6 bases). This CDR3 spans 13 amino acids. V lost 4 bases and J lost 1, with 10 bases in between. In germline, CDR1 is SQVTM, CDR2 ANQGSEA. CDR3 DNA: TGCAGCGTTGCTTTAGCGGTCCAAGAGACCCAGTACTTC. Amino acids: CSVALAVQETQYF.